These 14 T cell receptor beta chains share one sample of origin, sequenced in a study of blood T cell repertoires in COVID-19. Sequencing used immunoSEQ multiplex PCR; TCRdb keeps in-frame clones, though not all of them. The sample has some 150,000 clones, over 75% seen once. Material: PBMCs or T cells enriched from blood (not recorded which). These receptors all come from a woman between 45 and 65 years old who had recovered from COVID-19.

V and J are TRBV13 and TRBJ1-6, with 7 bases fitting TRBD1. Per the germline V gene, CDR1 is PRHDT and CDR2 is FYEKMQ (reference sequence). With V trimmed by 5 bases and J by 5 bases, 9 bases remained unmatched. The CDR3 is made up of 16 amino acids. CDR3 in amino acids: CASSREQGRNNSPLHF. The CDR3 DNA sequence: TGTGCCAGCAGCCGCGAACAGGGGAGAAATAATTCACCCCTCCACTTT.

This clone showed up just a few times. The chain has TRBV7-3 and TRBJ2-7; 9 bases agree with TRBD1. From germline, CDR1 is SGHTA and CDR2 FQGTGA. This CDR3 has 15 residues. V was pared by 5 bases and J by 3 bases, with 8 bases of the junction left unmatched. The CDR3 here is CASSEGTGSGYEQYF. CDR3 bases: TGTGCCAGCAGCGAAGGGACAGGGTCCGGCTACGAGCAGTACTTC. Full variable domain (missing parts from reference TRBV7-3 and TRBJ2-7): GAGVSQTPSNKVTEKGKYVELRCDPISGHTALYWYRQSLGQGPEFLIYFQGTGAADDSGLPNDRFFAVRPEGSVSTLKIQRTERGDSAVYLCASSEGTGSGYEQYFGPGTRLTVT.

The rearrangement links TRBV5-1 to TRBJ2-5, with TRBD2 identical over 7 bases. The CDR3 consists of 15 residues. The V gene end was trimmed by 0 bases and the J gene end by 4 bases; junction bases not matched to a gene: 6. Per the germline V gene, CDR1 is SGHRS and CDR2 is YFSETQ. CDR3 region: CASSLVSASGETQYF. The CDR3 DNA follows: TGCGCCAGCAGCTTGGTTAGCGCTAGCGGAGAGACCCAGTACTTC.

This clone has more than one count but fewer than ten. This CDR3 is CASRVGQGIYGYTF. The CDR3 region has the DNA TGTGCCAGCAGGGTGGGACAGGGTATCTATGGCTACACCTTC. The V gene is TRBV6-5, the J gene TRBJ1-2; TRBD1 matches at 9 bases. This CDR3 has 14 residues. Germline CDR1 MNHEY, CDR2 SVGAGI. V shed 6 bases and J 4 bases; nucleotides not matched to a gene: 6.

The V call is TRBV7-6, the J call TRBJ2-3; D is possibly TRBD2 (6 bases). V was pared by 0 bases and J by 6 bases, with 16 bases between. Germline V lookup: CDR1 SGHVS, CDR2 FNYEAQ. The CDR3 contains 16 residues. CDR3 protein: CASSLALARRADTQYF. The DNA for the CDR3 is TGTGCCAGCAGCTTAGCCCTAGCACGGAGGGCGGATACGCAGTATTTT.

The rearrangement links TRBV7-9 to TRBJ1-2; 8 nucleotides align to TRBD1. The CDR3 totals 16 residues. J was trimmed by 1 base and V by 3 bases; bases with no gene match: 7. CDR1 is SEHNR and CDR2 is FQNEAQ in the germline V gene (reference sequence). CDR3 region: CASSFKTGVFNYGYTF. The CDR3 bases are TGTGCCAGCAGCTTTAAGACAGGGGTTTTTAACTATGGCTACACCTTC.

The chain employs TRBV29-1 and TRBJ2-6; 10 bases match TRBD1. This CDR3 is built from 16 residues. The germline gives CDR1 SQVTM, CDR2 ANQGSEA. V dropped 6 bases and J dropped 2; count of bases not matched to a gene: 7. CDR3 bases: TGCAGCGTCGGGGACAGGGGCGAGGCTGGGGCCAACGTCCTGACTTTC. This codes for CSVGDRGEAGANVLTF.

The chain has TRBV9 and TRBJ2-1, with 7 bases lining up with TRBD2. CDR1 SGDLS and CDR2 YYNGEE come from the germline V gene. The CDR3 spans 15 residues. The trim removed 0 bases at V and 8 bases at J, leaving 8 bases unmatched. CDR3 region: CASSVDPAGSYEQFF. Written as DNA, the CDR3 is TGTGCCAGCAGCGTAGACCCAGCGGGAAGCTATGAGCAGTTCTTC.

The chain has TRBV12-5 and TRBJ1-3; the match to TRBD1 covers 8 bases. The CDR3 is made up of 14 amino acids. V dropped 5 bases and J dropped 6; count of bases not matched to a gene: 6. Germline CDR1 LGHNT, CDR2 FRNRAP. CDR3 region: CASGPRDRPNTIYF. The CDR3 bases are TGTGCTAGTGGTCCTCGGGACAGGCCAAACACCATATATTTT.

The chain carries TRBV6-1 and TRBJ2-3; TRBD1 matches 9 bases. V lost 1 base to trimming and J lost 6 bases; unmatched junction nucleotides: 14. Germline V CDR1 and CDR2: MNHNS, SASEGT. This CDR3 has 18 amino acids. Written as DNA, the CDR3 is TGTGCCAGCAGTGAAGTGCATCAGGGACAGGGTTTAACGGATACGCAGTATTTT. It encodes CASSEVHQGQGLTDTQYF.

A few counts support this clone. The chain has TRBV6-5 and TRBJ2-3, with D perhaps matching TRBD1 (5 bases). CDR3 length: 14 amino acids. Germline V gene data show CDR1 as MNHEY and CDR2 as SVGAGI. Deletions cut 3 bases from V and 2 bases from J, with 9 bases between. CDR3 amino acids: CASSYDSFTDTQYF. For the CDR3, the DNA is TGTGCCAGCAGTTATGACAGCTTCACAGATACGCAGTATTTT.

This sequence joins TRBV19 and TRBJ2-7, with a possible D match to TRBD1 (6 bases). Per the germline V gene, CDR1 is LNHDA and CDR2 is SQIVND (reference sequence). CDR3 size: 13 residues. Trimming cost V 5 bases and J 2 bases, with 10 bases left between them. The CDR3: CASSGRGTYEQYF. CDR3 sequence (DNA): TGTGCCAGTAGTGGCAGGGGTACCTACGAGCAGTACTTC.

CDR3 region: CAISGDGYLDSLSYTF. CDR3 nucleotide sequence: TGTGCCATCAGTGGGGATGGGTACTTGGACTCGCTTAGCTACACCTTC. The J gene is TRBJ1-2, the V gene TRBV10-3; D call uncertain. In germline, CDR1 is ENHRY, CDR2 SYGVKD. Trimming pared 4 bases from V and 9 bases from J, leaving 24 bases between. The CDR3 is 16 amino acids.

The chain couples TRBV6-1 to TRBJ2-2; 7 nucleotides match TRBD2. The germline V gene encodes CDR1 MNHNS and CDR2 SASEGT. V lost 1 base and J lost 4; bases outside the gene matches: 6. The CDR3 sequence is 16 residues long. The chain's CDR3 is CASSEVASGVTGELFF. DNA for the CDR3: TGTGCCAGCAGTGAAGTGGCTAGCGGAGTCACCGGGGAGCTGTTTTTT.